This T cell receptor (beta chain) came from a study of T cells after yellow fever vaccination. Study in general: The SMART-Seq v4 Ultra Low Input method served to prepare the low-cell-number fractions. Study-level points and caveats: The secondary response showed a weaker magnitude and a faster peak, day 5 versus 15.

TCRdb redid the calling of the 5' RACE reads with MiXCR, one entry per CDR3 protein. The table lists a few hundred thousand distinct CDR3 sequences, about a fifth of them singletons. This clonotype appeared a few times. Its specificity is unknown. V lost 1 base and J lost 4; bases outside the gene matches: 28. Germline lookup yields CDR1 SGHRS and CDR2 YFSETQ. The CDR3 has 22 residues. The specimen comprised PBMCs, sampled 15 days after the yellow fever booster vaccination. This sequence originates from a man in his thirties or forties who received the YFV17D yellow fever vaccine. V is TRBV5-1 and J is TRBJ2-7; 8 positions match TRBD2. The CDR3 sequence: CASSLRTPEHPGLDVSAYEQYF. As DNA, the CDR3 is TGCGCCAGCAGCTTGAGGACGCCCGAACACCCGGGACTAGATGTTTCTGCGTACGAGCAGTACTTC.